This T cell receptor (beta chain) was found in a study of T cell responses to AZD1222 COVID-19 vaccine. Study conclusions and caveats: Two AZD1222 doses significantly raised spike-specific TCR breadth and depth over controls. CD4 TCRs associated with vaccination spanned spike, dominating at 160-218 and 743-854.

CDR1 and CDR2 from the germline V gene are GTSNPN and SVGIG (reference sequence). The CDR3 is 13 residues long. V lost 1 base and J 4 bases, leaving 9 bases between the germline ends. To note about this clone: The antigen remains unidentified.

Only in-frame clones appear in the TCRdb table, and some are missing; sequencing was by immunoSEQ multiplex PCR. The data hold some 120,000 clones, with around 87% observed a single time. The chain employs TRBV30 and TRBJ2-3; D not certain. This TCR derives from an adult in good health. The source was peripheral blood, collected on day 0 of AZD1222 vaccination. The CDR3 reads CAWSDGGSDTQYF. In nucleotides, the CDR3 is TGTGCCTGGAGTGACGGTGGATCAGATACGCAGTATTTT.